The 13 T cell receptor beta chains listed next were all sequenced from one sample in a study of CD8 T cells in ankylosing spondylitis. Using its own MiXCR run on the 5' RACE reads, TCRdb lists one record per CDR3 protein. Seen here are just under 350,000 distinct CDR3 sequences, about 15% observed once, and the top ten hold less than 1.1%. The sample was blood, either unsorted or a sorted T cell fraction (not recorded which). The receptors originated from a male donor with ankylosing spondylitis or in good health (not recorded which).

V is TRBV5-5 and J is TRBJ2-7; TRBD1 matches at 11 bases. The CDR3 length is 17 residues. The germline CDR1 and CDR2 sequences are SGHKS and YYEKEE (reference sequence). V gave up 3 bases and J gave up 2 bases; unmatched junction bases: 10. In DNA form, the CDR3 reads TGTGCCAGCAGCTCTACCACCGGGACAGGGGGTCCCTACGAGCAGTACTTC. It translates to CASSSTTGTGGPYEQYF.

This clonotype showed up many times. The chain couples TRBV12-3 or TRBV12-4 to TRBJ2-7, with D possibly matching TRBD1 (6 bases). The CDR3 has 14 amino acids. V was trimmed by 3 bases and J by 2 bases, leaving 11 bases between them. In DNA form, the CDR3 reads TGTGCCAGCAGTTTCGGACAGAGTACCTACGAGCAGTACTTC. It codes for CASSFGQSTYEQYF.

This clonotype was observed a few times. The chain is built from TRBV12-3 or TRBV12-4 and TRBJ2-2; D unclear. Deletions cut 2 bases from V and 3 bases from J, with 7 bases between. The CDR3 is 14 residues long. The CDR3: CASSLLKDTGELFF. The CDR3 DNA follows: TGTGCCAGCAGTTTACTTAAGGACACCGGGGAGCTGTTTTTT.

In its sample, this clonotype was seen a few times. The chain links TRBV29-1 to TRBJ1-3; no definite D call. CDR3 length: 12 amino acids. The germline V and J ends were trimmed by 3 bases and 4 bases, with 7 bases remaining between them. Germline loops: CDR1 SQVTM, CDR2 ANQGSEA. CDR3 sequence: CSVEIIGNTIYF. CDR3 in DNA: TGCAGCGTTGAGATAATAGGAAACACCATATATTTT. The complete variable domain, with remaining parts taken from reference TRBV29-1 and TRBJ1-3, reads SAVISQKPSRDICQRGTSLTIQCQVDSQVTMMFWYRQQPGQSLTLIATANQGSEATYESGFVIDKFPISRPNLTFSTLTVSNMSPEDSSIYLCSVEIIGNTIYFGEGSWLTVV.

The J gene is TRBJ1-1, the V gene TRBV5-8, with a possible D match to TRBD1 (6 bases). V was cut by 2 bases and J by 1 base, with 15 bases left in between. The CDR3 has 16 amino acids. From germline, CDR1 is SGHTS and CDR2 YDEGEE. The CDR3 region is CASSFSTGHRNTEAFF. The CDR3 region has the DNA TGTGCCAGCAGCTTCTCCACGGGACACAGGAACACTGAAGCTTTCTTT.

This clonotype was observed a handful of times. The chain links TRBV12-3 or TRBV12-4 to TRBJ2-3; TRBD2 is a possible D gene (5 bases). The CDR3 has 13 amino acids. V lost 3 bases and J 4 bases, leaving 8 bases between the germline ends. The CDR3, as DNA: TGTGCCAGCAGTTTCGAGGGTGCAGATACGCAGTATTTT. Translation: CASSFEGADTQYF.

The chain has TRBV15 and TRBJ2-1, with a tentative D call TRBD1 (5 bases). The CDR3 contains 16 residues. CDR1 and CDR2 (germline): LNHNV, YYDKDF (reference sequence). With 0 bases removed from V and 4 bases from J, the gap between germline ends came to 13 bases. Written as DNA, the CDR3 is TGTGCCACCAGCAGAGATAGTAGACAGAGGTACAATGAGCAGTTCTTC. Amino acid sequence: CATSRDSRQRYNEQFF. Complete variable domain (other parts from reference TRBV15 and TRBJ2-1): DAMVIQNPRYQVTQFGKPVTLSCSQTLNHNVMYWYQQKSSQAPKLLFHYYDKDFNNEADTPDNFQSRRPNTSFCFLDIRSPGLGDTAMYLCATSRDSRQRYNEQFFGPGTRLTVL.

This clonotype has a handful of counts. The chain combines TRBV3-1 with TRBJ2-5; D assignment may be TRBD1 or TRBD2 (7 bases each). The CDR3 loop spans 18 amino acids. Trimming pared 6 bases from V and 5 bases from J, leaving 28 bases between. CDR1 and CDR2 (germline): LGHDT, YNNKEL (reference sequence). CDR3 in DNA: TGTGCCAGCAGTCCCTCCCCCAGGGGGGGAAGTTTTTTTGAGACCCAGTACTTC. Amino acid sequence: CASSPSPRGGSFFETQYF.

This clonotype was seen only a few times. V usage is TRBV4-1 and J usage is TRBJ1-2; D is unresolved. Germline CDR1 is MGHRA and CDR2 is YSYEKL. V was trimmed by 0 bases and J by 5 bases, leaving 7 bases between them. The CDR3 length is 13 residues. The CDR3 loop reads CASSQDSWYGYTF. In DNA form, the CDR3 reads TGCGCCAGCAGCCAAGATAGTTGGTATGGCTACACCTTC.

This chain connects TRBV5-1 to TRBJ1-2; TRBD1 might be the D (5 bases). V gave up 5 bases and J gave up 4 bases, with 21 bases separating them. Germline CDR1 is SGHRS and CDR2 is YFSETQ. The CDR3 consists of 16 residues. CDR3 amino acids: CASRPTEGRPLYGYTF. The CDR3 region has the DNA TGCGCCAGCAGACCGACCGAGGGACGTCCACTCTATGGCTACACCTTC.

The chain's CDR3 is CSALPGGTVNYEQYF. DNA of the CDR3: TGCAGTGCCCTCCCCGGAGGGACTGTCAACTACGAGCAGTACTTC. J is TRBJ2-7 and V is TRBV20-1, with D possibly being TRBD2 (6 bases). V lost 6 bases, J lost 3 bases, and 21 bases lay in between. There are 15 residues in the CDR3. Looked up from germline, CDR1 is DFQATT and CDR2 is SNEGSKA (reference sequence).

The V and J genes are TRBV30 and TRBJ1-1; 9 nucleotides align to TRBD1. The CDR3 extends over 14 amino acids. Germline V CDR1 and CDR2: GTSNPN, SVGIG (reference sequence). V lost 2 bases, J lost 7 bases, and 8 bases stayed unmatched. The CDR3 DNA is TGTGCCTGGAGTAAGGGACAGGGAATTGTTGAAGCTTTCTTT. Translation gives CAWSKGQGIVEAFF. Looking up the rest from reference TRBV30 and TRBJ1-1 gives the full variable domain: SQTIHQWPATLVQPVGSPLSLECTVEGTSNPNLYWYRQAAGRGLQLLFYSVGIGQISSEVPQNLSASRPQDRQFILSSKKLLLSDSGFYLCAWSKGQGIVEAFFGQGTRLTVV.

This clonotype was found a few times. V gene TRBV5-1 combines with J gene TRBJ2-5; 8 bases fit TRBD2. This CDR3 region has 14 residues. The germline V gene encodes CDR1 SGHRS and CDR2 YFSETQ. V lost 4 bases to trimming and J lost 5 bases; unmatched junction nucleotides: 7. The CDR3 protein is CASSISGIEETQYF. The CDR3, as DNA: TGCGCCAGCAGCATTAGCGGGATAGAGGAGACCCAGTACTTC.